This T cell receptor beta chain was profiled in a study of T cells in Graves' hyperthyroidism and ophthalmopathy. Study results and limitations: Most thyroid clonotypes expanded above 0.001 were also detected in blood.

A NOSPECS grade of at least 4, a Clinical Activity Score of at least 3 and duration under 3 months were recorded in ophthalmopathy patients. Criteria for exclusion of patients were uncontrolled infection, other autoimmune disease, pregnancy or lactation. Clinical symptoms, serum thyroxine, TRAb, thyroid ultrasound and orbital computed tomography established diagnosis. V was trimmed by 4 bases and J by 2 bases, leaving 15 bases between them. The germline V gene encodes CDR1 SQVTM and CDR2 ANQGSEA. The CDR3 consists of 14 residues. There are a few counts of this clonotype. Its antigen remains unknown. TCR beta CDR3 region amplification was performed from RNA transcripts. A first-round RT-PCR of the TCR CDR3 used the HTBI primer set. From the multiplex PCR reads, TCRdb called clonotypes with MiXCR, one entry per CDR3 protein. The table has 500,000 to 600,000 distinct CDR3 sequences, 20% seen once.

This TCR was sampled from a man aged 35-49 years with Graves' ophthalmopathy. The sequenced material came from blood. The V gene is TRBV29-1, the J gene TRBJ2-7; D is unresolved. CDR3 residues: CSVGELGLTYEQYF. The DNA of the CDR3 is TGCAGCGTTGGAGAGCTGGGGTTGACCTACGAGCAGTACTTC.